The 20 T cell receptor beta chains given below trace back to one sample, sequenced in a study of blood T cell repertoires in COVID-19. Data came from immunoSEQ multiplex PCR; TCRdb stores just in-frame clones and leaves some out. This sample has about 160,000 clones; about four fifths occur once, and the top ten carry about 2%. The sample taken for sequencing was peripheral blood. These receptor sequences come from a man in his sixties or seventies with acute or convalescent COVID-19.

On this clone: Other DNA sequences in this sample translate to the same CDR3. This chain joins TRBV5-1 and TRBJ2-1; D possibly corresponds to TRBD2 (6 bases). V lost 0 bases and J lost 5, with 9 bases in between. Germline values: CDR1 SGHRS, CDR2 YFSETQ. This CDR3 spans 14 amino acids. CDR3 sequence: CASSLVAGNNEQFF. The CDR3 nucleotides are TGCGCCAGCAGCTTGGTTGCGGGAAACAATGAGCAGTTCTTC.

This sequence joins TRBV5-1 and TRBJ2-1; 8 nucleotides match TRBD2. Unmatched junction bases numbered 9, after V lost 0 bases and J lost 7 bases. From germline, CDR1 is SGHRS and CDR2 YFSETQ. This CDR3 is 16 amino acids long. The CDR3 region is CASSLEGGGSWNEQFF. The DNA for the CDR3 is TGCGCCAGCAGCTTGGAAGGCGGGGGGTCTTGGAATGAGCAGTTCTTC.

The genes are TRBV3-1 (or the pseudogene TRBV3-2) and TRBJ2-1; TRBD2 is a possible D gene (6 bases). CDR3 size: 17 residues. Trimming cost V 2 bases and J 3 bases, with 17 bases left between them. CDR1 and CDR2 from the germline V gene are LGHDT and YNNKEL (reference sequence). CDR3 nucleotide sequence: TGTGCCAGCAGCCAAACCCCGGGACTCGAGGTCTACAATGAGCAGTTCTTC. This translates into CASSQTPGLEVYNEQFF.

The V call is TRBV27, the J call TRBJ1-1; D call uncertain. This CDR3 is built from 13 residues. The V gene's germline CDR1 is MNHEY and CDR2 SMNVEV (reference sequence). V was cut by 3 bases and J by 1 base, with 6 bases left in between. CDR3: CASSFSSNTEAFF. The DNA for the CDR3 is TGTGCCAGCAGTTTCTCCTCGAACACTGAAGCTTTCTTT.

The V gene is TRBV5-4, the J gene TRBJ1-6; 7 positions agree with TRBD1. The germline gives CDR1 SGHNT, CDR2 YYREEE (reference sequence). V was clipped by 4 bases and J by 3 bases; unmatched bases: 10. The CDR3 runs to 17 residues. Written as DNA, the CDR3 is TGTGCCAGCAGCCCAAGGACAGGCGGGAACTATAATTCACCCCTCCACTTT. Amino acid sequence: CASSPRTGGNYNSPLHF.

V and J are TRBV6-5 and TRBJ1-1; D may be TRBD1 (5 bases). The CDR3 length is 13 residues. Trimming left V 2 bases short and J 11 bases short, with 15 bases between. Germline CDR1 MNHEY, CDR2 SVGAGI. CDR3 nucleotide sequence: TGTGCCAGCAGTTACACGGAGGGGTTGCGTGCTTTCTTT. Protein: CASSYTEGLRAFF.

The genes are TRBV2 and TRBJ1-5; 7 bases fit TRBD1. CDR1 and CDR2 (germline): SNHLY, FYNNEI. This CDR3 is built from 14 residues. The V segment lost 6 bases and the J segment 4 bases; nucleotides outside the gene matches: 6. The CDR3 DNA reads TGTGCCAGCAGCCCGGGACAGCTAAATCAGCCCCAGCATTTT. Translated: CASSPGQLNQPQHF.

The chain links TRBV7-9 to TRBJ2-1, with D possibly TRBD2 on 6 matching bases. The CDR3 totals 15 residues. Deletions cut 5 bases from V and 5 bases from J, with 16 bases between. The V gene's germline CDR1 is SEHNR and CDR2 FQNEAQ (reference sequence). The CDR3 here is CASSPRTTPNNEQFF. Written as DNA, the CDR3 is TGTGCCAGCAGCCCCCGGACTACCCCGAACAATGAGCAGTTCTTC.

The chain couples TRBV5-6 to TRBJ2-1; 8 bases are shared with TRBD2. With 4 bases clipped from V and 4 bases from J, the junction kept 7 bases outside the gene matches. The CDR3 sequence is 15 residues long. Looked up from germline, CDR1 is SGHDT and CDR2 is YYEEEE. The CDR3 nucleotides read TGTGCCAGCAGCGGAGGACTAGCCACATACAATGAGCAGTTCTTC. Its protein is CASSGGLATYNEQFF.

V and J are TRBV5-4 and TRBJ2-1; TRBD2 aligns across 8 bases. The CDR3 is 15 amino acids. J was trimmed by 0 bases and V by 5 bases; bases with no gene match: 4. The germline CDR1 and CDR2 sequences are SGHNT and YYREEE (reference sequence). This chain's CDR3 is CASRRGGISYNEQFF. DNA for the CDR3: TGTGCCAGCAGGCGCGGGGGGATCTCCTACAATGAGCAGTTCTTC.

The chain uses TRBV10-2 and TRBJ1-2; TRBD1 aligns across 7 bases. This CDR3 contains 15 residues. The junction had 14 bases not matched to a gene; V was cut back by 7 bases and J by 6 bases. Germline CDR1 WSHSY, CDR2 SAAADI. CDR3 DNA: TGCGCCAGCACCGAGGCCCGACAGGGATACAATGGCTACACCTTC. Translated: CASTEARQGYNGYTF.

This chain uses TRBV5-1 with TRBJ2-3, with D possibly TRBD1 on 6 matching bases. V gave up 5 bases and J gave up 1 base, with 17 bases separating them. From germline, CDR1 is SGHRS and CDR2 YFSETQ. There are 16 residues in the CDR3. CDR3 bases: TGCGCCAGCAGATTAGGACAGTCGTTGGGCACAGATACGCAGTATTTT. Amino acids: CASRLGQSLGTDTQYF.

The chain links TRBV13 to TRBJ2-1; TRBD2 agrees at 11 bases. V lost 4 bases and J lost 1; bases outside the gene matches: 12. Germline V gene data show CDR1 as PRHDT and CDR2 as FYEKMQ (reference sequence). This CDR3 spans 19 amino acids. The CDR3 nucleotides read TGTGCCAGCAGCTCGCGACTAGCGGGAAGAGATTTGTCCTACAATGAGCAGTTCTTC. It encodes CASSSRLAGRDLSYNEQFF.

For the CDR3, the DNA is TGCGCCAGCAGCTTGGTATCGACAAATTCACCCCTCCACTTT. Protein product: CASSLVSTNSPLHF. The rearrangement links TRBV5-1 to TRBJ1-6; D is unclear. CDR3 length equals 14 residues. V shed 0 bases and J shed 7 bases, with 8 bases lying between them. Germline V lookup: CDR1 SGHRS, CDR2 YFSETQ.

The V call is TRBV5-1, the J call TRBJ1-2; TRBD1 agrees at 7 bases. After removal of 2 bases from V and 4 bases from J, the junction contained 14 bases not matched to a gene. The CDR3 extends over 17 amino acids. Germline CDR1 and CDR2: SGHRS and YFSETQ. This CDR3 reads CASSLAVPGQTTYGYTF. Written as DNA, the CDR3 is TGCGCCAGCAGCTTAGCCGTACCGGGACAGACTACCTATGGCTACACCTTC. The full variable domain, its missing parts supplied by reference TRBV5-1 and TRBJ1-2, is KAGVTQTPRYLIKTRGQQVTLSCSPISGHRSVSWYQQTPGQGLQFLFEYFSETQRNKGNFPGRFSGRQFSNSRSEMNVSTLELGDSALYLCASSLAVPGQTTYGYTFGSGTRLTVV.

The chain is built from TRBV5-1 and TRBJ1-1; D call uncertain. CDR3 length equals 13 residues. CDR1 is SGHRS and CDR2 is YFSETQ in the germline V gene. V lost 4 bases and J lost 1, with 8 bases in between. CDR3 sequence: CASSLTRNTEAFF. In DNA form, the CDR3 reads TGCGCCAGCAGCCTCACGAGGAACACTGAAGCTTTCTTT.

The J gene is TRBJ2-7, the V gene TRBV5-1, with 12 bases lining up with TRBD2. The germline V gene has CDR1 SGHRS and CDR2 YFSETQ. There are 15 residues in the CDR3. V gave up 3 bases and J gave up 4 bases; unmatched junction bases: 5. As DNA, the CDR3 is TGCGCCAGCAGCTGGTGGACTAGCGGGACGTACGAGCAGTACTTC. It yields the protein CASSWWTSGTYEQYF.

This clone has a count of ten or more. The chain is built from TRBV29-1 and TRBJ1-2, with D tentatively TRBD1 (6 bases). CDR1 is SQVTM and CDR2 is ANQGSEA in the germline V gene. The CDR3 consists of 14 residues. The V gene lost 3 bases and the J gene lost 7 bases, with 18 bases spanning the gap. CDR3 coding DNA: TGCAGCGTTGAGGAACTCAACGGCAGGGGTGGCTACACCTTC. Protein: CSVEELNGRGGYTF.

V is TRBV2 and J is TRBJ1-4, with D perhaps TRBD1 (5 bases). Germline V CDR1 and CDR2: SNHLY, FYNNEI. V gave up 7 bases and J gave up 5 bases, with 8 bases separating them. The CDR3 covers 12 residues. CDR3 in amino acids: CASTGINEKLFF. The CDR3 nucleotides read TGTGCCAGCACAGGGATAAATGAAAAACTGTTTTTT.

The rearrangement joins TRBV2 to TRBJ1-1; 10 nucleotides line up with TRBD1. The germline CDR1 and CDR2 sequences are SNHLY and FYNNEI. This CDR3 region has 16 residues. The V and J ends lost 7 bases and 0 bases, in that order; junction bases with no gene match: 8. The CDR3 DNA reads as TGTGCCAGCACCTGGGACAGGGGACGGGTGAACACTGAAGCTTTCTTT. Encoded protein: CASTWDRGRVNTEAFF. Using reference TRBV2 and TRBJ1-1 for the parts outside the CDR3, the full variable domain is EPEVTQTPSHQVTQMGQEVILRCVPISNHLYFYWYRQILGQKVEFLVSFYNNEISEKSEIFDDQFSVERPDGSNFTLKIRSTKLEDSAMYFCASTWDRGRVNTEAFFGQGTRLTVV.